This entry lists 22 T cell receptor beta chains sequenced from one sample in a study of blood T cell repertoires in COVID-19. Here immunoSEQ multiplex PCR was the method, and the copy in TCRdb shows in-frame clones only, minus some. The profile covers fewer than 60,000 clones, with over 75% appearing a single time and over 6% taken by the ten largest. Source material: peripheral blood. The receptors stem from a man in his 70s with active COVID-19.

J is TRBJ2-7 and V is TRBV10-3, with 16 bases that match TRBD2. The CDR3 totals 16 residues. In germline, CDR1 is ENHRY, CDR2 SYGVKD. The trim removed 6 bases at V and 0 bases at J, leaving 2 bases unmatched. This CDR3 reads CAIRGLAGGASYEQYF. The CDR3 nucleotides read TGTGCCATCAGGGGACTAGCGGGGGGGGCCTCCTACGAGCAGTACTTC.

This clone was recorded only once. The gene calls are TRBV2 and TRBJ2-3; D tentatively reads TRBD1 or TRBD2 (5 bases each). Germline values: CDR1 SNHLY, CDR2 FYNNEI. The CDR3 is made up of 11 amino acids. The V gene lost 10 bases and the J gene lost 9 bases, with 14 bases spanning the gap. The CDR3 sequence: CATSGDRTQYF. Written as DNA, the CDR3 is TGTGCCACCAGCGGAGACAGAACGCAGTATTTT.

This chain joins TRBV3-1 (or the pseudogene TRBV3-2) and TRBJ2-5, with TRBD2 as a possible D gene (6 bases). This CDR3 comprises 15 residues. The V end lost 0 bases, the J end lost 5 bases, and 13 bases lay between the germline ends. The germline V gene has CDR1 LGHDT and CDR2 YNNKEL (reference sequence). CDR3 DNA sequence: TGTGCCAGCAGCCAAGATAATAGCGGCGCGGAGACCCAGTACTTC. Translating gives CASSQDNSGAETQYF.

The chain has TRBV6-6 and TRBJ1-2; D is perhaps TRBD1 (6 bases). Germline-derived CDR1 and CDR2 are MNHNY and SVGAGI (reference sequence). There are 16 residues in the CDR3. V lost 5 bases and J lost 6, with 22 bases in between. CDR3 sequence reads: CASSPSHLQGANGYTF. CDR3 DNA: TGTGCCAGCAGTCCCTCTCACCTACAGGGCGCGAATGGCTACACCTTC.

The genes are TRBV11-2 and TRBJ1-2, with D possibly TRBD1 on 5 matching bases. The CDR3 has 12 residues. V was shortened by 3 bases and J by 5 bases, with 7 bases between the two germline ends. CDR1 is SGHAT and CDR2 is FQNNGV in the germline V gene. The CDR3 DNA sequence: TGTGCCAGCAGCTTGCAGGGATATGGCTACACCTTC. Translated, it gives CASSLQGYGYTF.

The V gene is TRBV28, the J gene TRBJ1-6, with D possibly TRBD1 on 6 matching bases. The CDR3 extends over 15 amino acids. V was cut by 3 bases and J by 6 bases, with 12 bases left in between. Germline V gives CDR1 MDHEN, CDR2 SYDVKM. CDR3 bases: TGTGCCAGCAGTTTTCTGGACAGTCTTAATTCACCCCTCCACTTT. As protein: CASSFLDSLNSPLHF. The variable domain in full, with the rest retrieved from reference TRBV28 and TRBJ1-6, is DVKVTQSSRYLVKRTGEKVFLECVQDMDHENMFWYRQDPGLGLRLIYFSYDVKMKEKGDIPEGYSVSREKKERFSLILESASTNQTSMYLCASSFLDSLNSPLHFGNGTRLTVT.

The rearrangement uses TRBV6-2 or TRBV6-3 and TRBJ1-1; D is unclear. Deletions cut 4 bases from V and 5 bases from J, with 14 bases between. Looked up from germline, CDR1 is MNHEY and CDR2 is SVGEGT. The CDR3 spans 14 residues. CDR3 residues: CASSSLESRTEAFF. The CDR3, as DNA: TGTGCCAGCAGTTCCCTCGAGAGCCGGACTGAAGCTTTCTTT.

The chain uses TRBV27 and TRBJ1-1; no firm D call. From germline, CDR1 is MNHEY and CDR2 SMNVEV (reference sequence). CDR3 length: 14 amino acids. Trimming stripped 6 bases from V and 0 bases from J, with 11 bases between. CDR3 sequence: CASSLTQLNTEAFF. CDR3 DNA: TGTGCCAGCAGCCTCACACAGCTGAACACTGAAGCTTTCTTT.

The genes are TRBV18 and TRBJ1-2; 8 bases are shared with TRBD1. The germline gives CDR1 KGHSH, CDR2 LQKENI. CDR3 length equals 15 residues. V shed 6 bases and J 7 bases; nucleotides not matched to a gene: 13. CDR3 in amino acids: CASSLGTGQGGGYTF. The CDR3 nucleotides are TGTGCCAGCTCGCTGGGGACAGGACAGGGCGGTGGCTACACCTTC.

The rearrangement links TRBV7-9 to TRBJ2-1, with D hard to call. This CDR3 region has 12 residues. Germline assignment: CDR1 SEHNR and CDR2 FQNEAQ (reference sequence). V gave up 3 bases and J gave up 8 bases, with 8 bases separating them. The CDR3 DNA is TGTGCCAGCAGCTTTACTCCGGATGAGCAGTTCTTC. Translated, it gives CASSFTPDEQFF.

V usage is TRBV10-2 and J usage is TRBJ2-2; tentative D call: TRBD2 (6 bases). Germline CDR1 and CDR2: WSHSY and SAAADI. CDR3 length: 16 amino acids. V was shortened by 2 bases and J by 6 bases, with 16 bases between the two germline ends. This CDR3 reads CASSEPTRGRAGELFF. The CDR3 region has the DNA TGCGCCAGCAGTGAGCCGACTAGAGGCAGGGCCGGGGAGCTGTTTTTT.

The chain links TRBV4-2 to TRBJ2-1, with 7 bases matching TRBD1. CDR3 size: 17 residues. Per the germline V gene, CDR1 is LGHNA and CDR2 is YNFKEQ. V dropped 0 bases and J dropped 4; count of bases not matched to a gene: 9. Here the CDR3 reads CASSQDLSTGAYNEQFF. CDR3 DNA sequence: TGTGCCAGCAGCCAAGATCTTTCAACAGGGGCATACAATGAGCAGTTCTTC.

In this sample, this clone turned up once. The V and J genes are TRBV28 and TRBJ1-4; 8 bases are a match to TRBD1. CDR1 MDHEN and CDR2 SYDVKM come from the germline V gene. The J segment lost 6 bases and the V segment lost 6 bases, leaving 6 bases of the junction unmatched. The CDR3 consists of 14 residues. CDR3 DNA: TGTGCCAGCAGCCGGACAGGGTCAGATGAAAAACTGTTTTTT. It is translated as CASSRTGSDEKLFF.

This chain connects TRBV7-8 to TRBJ1-2; D may be TRBD1 (5 bases). Germline lookup yields CDR1 SGHVS and CDR2 FQNEAQ. V shed 4 bases and J shed 6 bases, with 18 bases lying between them. CDR3 length equals 15 residues. The CDR3 sequence: CASSSYQGSSDGYTF. CDR3 bases: TGTGCCAGCAGCTCCTATCAGGGCAGCTCCGATGGCTACACCTTC.

The sample holds one count of this clone. The chain uses TRBV15 and TRBJ1-3; no firm D call. This CDR3 is built from 18 residues. Trimming cost V 0 bases and J 0 bases, with 15 bases left between them. CDR1 is LNHNV, CDR2 YYDKDF, per germline (reference sequence). This CDR3 reads CATSRDSANVISGNTIYF. The CDR3 nucleotides are TGTGCCACCAGCAGAGATAGTGCGAATGTTATCTCTGGAAACACCATATATTTT.

This chain connects TRBV9 to TRBJ2-7; 8 bases map to TRBD1. Germline assignment: CDR1 SGDLS and CDR2 YYNGEE. This CDR3 is built from 15 residues. The V and J ends lost 1 base and 2 bases, in that order; junction bases with no gene match: 5. The chain's CDR3 is CASSVTGQGAYEQYF. The DNA of the CDR3 is TGTGCCAGCAGCGTAACCGGACAGGGAGCCTACGAGCAGTACTTC.

V and J are TRBV4-3 and TRBJ1-2; no firm D call. CDR3 length: 14 amino acids. Germline V gene lookup returns CDR1 LGHNA and CDR2 YSLEER. V lost 0 bases and J 0 bases, leaving 5 bases between the germline ends. CDR3 amino acids: CASSQDSSNYGYTF. The CDR3 region has the DNA TGCGCCAGCAGCCAAGACTCTTCTAACTATGGCTACACCTTC.

The genes are TRBV7-3 and TRBJ2-1; 7 bases align to TRBD2. Germline assignment: CDR1 SGHTA and CDR2 FQGTGA. The CDR3 has 17 residues. Trimming at V came to 1 base and at J to 6 bases, leaving 12 bases not matched to a gene. DNA of the CDR3: TGTGCCAGCAGCTTAAACTCGGCCGAGACTAGCCGCAATGAGCAGTTCTTC. It yields the protein CASSLNSAETSRNEQFF.

This clone was counted a few times. This chain joins TRBV18 and TRBJ2-5; D not certain. This CDR3 has 14 amino acids. Germline V CDR1 and CDR2: KGHSH, LQKENI. The V and J ends lost 0 bases and 5 bases respectively, with 10 bases between them. The CDR3 here is CASSPPGPRETQYF. CDR3 in DNA: TGTGCCAGCTCACCACCCGGCCCGAGGGAGACCCAGTACTTC.

This clone was observed a single time. CDR3 region: CSVAGAGGSYEQYF. The CDR3 nucleotides are TGCAGCGTTGCCGGGGCGGGGGGCTCCTACGAGCAGTACTTC. J is TRBJ2-7 and V is TRBV29-1; 8 bases are shared with TRBD2. The junction had 5 bases not matched to a gene; V was cut back by 4 bases and J by 0 bases. In germline, CDR1 is SQVTM, CDR2 ANQGSEA. The CDR3 is 14 residues long.

The rearrangement joins TRBV4-3 to TRBJ1-1; D is unresolved. V dropped 0 bases and J dropped 5 bases, with 13 bases sitting between them. Per germline, CDR1 LGHNA and CDR2 YSLEER. The CDR3 is made up of 15 amino acids. DNA for the CDR3: TGCGCCAGCAGCCAAGATGGGCGAAGTGGAACTGAAGCTTTCTTT. Amino acid sequence: CASSQDGRSGTEAFF.

The chain uses TRBV18 and TRBJ1-1; no firm D call. The germline gives CDR1 KGHSH, CDR2 LQKENI. V dropped 3 bases and J dropped 0 bases, with 5 bases sitting between them. CDR3 length: 13 amino acids. The CDR3 sequence: CASSPALNTEAFF. As DNA, the CDR3 is TGTGCCAGCTCACCGGCACTGAACACTGAAGCTTTCTTT.